This T cell receptor beta chain originates from a study of T-cell memory formation after mild COVID-19. Study context: TCR clusters were largely donor specific. Study outcomes and limitations: Day 15 to 85 contracting clones showed balanced CD4/CD8; later expanders leaned CD4+. The finding that pre-infection memory included some responding clones suggested that cross-reactive memory joined.

It was 5'RACE with constant-segment primers that produced the TCR alpha and TCR beta cDNA libraries, which carried sample barcodes and UMIs. TCRdb reanalysed the 5' RACE reads using MiXCR and keeps one entry per CDR3 protein. Among roughly 120,000 distinct CDR3 sequences listed, approximately 16% were seen once. Remarks on this clonotype: Its antigen is as yet unknown.

V lost 3 bases and J lost 7; bases outside the gene matches: 10. The CDR3 sequence is 15 residues long. Germline V lookup: CDR1 DFQATT, CDR2 SNEGSKA (reference sequence). The sample consisted of PBMCs or a T cell subset sorted from them (not recorded which). This clonotype was sampled from an adult woman who had mild COVID-19 (a few samples of this study predate the infection). Cell type and time point are not known. J is TRBJ2-7 and V is TRBV20-1, with TRBD2 matching over 12 bases. The CDR3 is CSARRLAGEVGEQYF. CDR3 in DNA: TGCAGTGCTAGGAGACTAGCGGGAGAAGTTGGGGAGCAGTACTTC.